This paragraph reports one T cell receptor beta chain. Its specific antigen is unknown. Per-nucleotide qualities are absent, and no much larger clonotype sits a single base away. The entry originates in a study of CD8+ T cells in alopecia areata (dated by TCRdb to the late 2010s). About the study as a whole: Treated patients were enrolled in an open-label pilot trial of oral tofacitinib, 5 to 10 mg twice daily, for moderate-to-severe alopecia areata. TCRbeta CDR3 regions were amplified by immunoSEQ multiplex PCR using 35 Vbeta forward and 13 Jbeta reverse primers. Biopsies were taken from tofacitinib-treated patients at baseline and again at 4 and 24 weeks into treatment, and several of those patients also had a later scalp biopsy. The study used high-throughput TCRbeta sequencing to examine T cell clonal expansion in alopecia areata, in both the C3H/HeJ mouse model and human patients. In humans, TCRbeta sequencing was performed on scalp tissue and on sorted CD4+ and CD8+ peripheral blood T cells from healthy controls and from patients with patchy or totalis/universalis alopecia areata. Scalp clonality was compared across normal scalp (n=4), patchy alopecia areata scalp (n=8), and alopecia totalis/universalis scalp (n=8). Tofacitinib was given for 6 to 18 months, followed by 6 months of follow-up off drug to assess delayed response and recurrence. The SALT score, which quantifies the percentage of affected scalp surface area, was used to measure disease severity in treated patients. RNA was obtained with the PAXgene miRNA kit for fixed scalp, the miRNeasy kit for PBMCs, and the RNeasy kit for mouse skin.

Broad study findings and their caveats: Shared TCR sequences between patients were less evident than in mice, which may be partly attributable to HLA diversity in the patient population. Higher clonality and more expanded CD8+ clones were observed in lesional scalp than in normal scalp, particularly in alopecia totalis/universalis, a finding suggestive of antigenic drive. Because the treated cohort was small and had only one nonresponder, larger studies are needed to examine links between baseline CD8+ expansion and response. Scalp TCR repertoire analysis is complicated because resident alphabeta T cells in normal human skin are also sequenced, whereas mouse skin is dominated by gammadelta T cells. Many expanded lesional clones were found to persist in scalp and blood during tofacitinib treatment, and relapse after treatment cessation may be partly explained by this persistence. Tofacitinib significantly lowered scalp clonality and the number of expanded CD8+ clones among the top 100 scalp clones.

The sample's time point label, in plain terms: 4 weeks on oral tofacitinib. The treatment or condition label here, explained by the study, means: oral pan-JAK inhibitor, 5-10 mg twice daily. Lesional scalp punch biopsies and peripheral blood were collected from alopecia areata patients. PBMCs were isolated by density centrifugation and stained for CD3, CD4 and CD8, after which CD4+ and CD8+ T cells were sorted on a FACSAria. The library relied on the immunoSEQ multiplex PCR assay. To provide template for TCR sequencing, every sample had RNA extracted and reverse transcribed into cDNA. SuperScript III was used to make first-strand cDNA, primed with a 2:1 mix of oligo-dT and random hexamers. A synthetic immune receptor repertoire was used to gauge amplification bias, and whatever bias remained was removed computationally. In the original analysis: Raw reads were preprocessed to remove errors, and CDR3 was defined according to IMGT conventions as the region from the conserved cysteine to phenylalanine. Clonality was calculated as 1 minus Shannon entropy normalized by log2 of the number of productive unique TCRs. Whether scalp clones were CD4 or CD8 was inferred by matching scalp TCRbeta sequences against CD4 and CD8 repertoires sorted from blood. TCRdb carries this immuneACCESS record with in-frame sequences only. Its versions omit some clonotypes, under half of them owing to an unresolved V gene in the studies checked, with the rest unexplained. V and J calls and clone size are as listed in that table; D and trimming were resolved from the DNA. This sample lists 200,000 to 250,000 clones; around 57% were detected once. The ten largest account for about 1.4% of the sample.

The CDR1 and CDR2 encoded by the germline V gene are LGHNA and YSLEER. At the junction V is shortened by 3 bases and J by 0 bases; bases outside the gene matches: 13. Including the terminal cysteine and phenylalanine, the CDR3 comprises 18 residues. CDR3 DNA only is kept here, 54 bases in frame from base 1. Source: CD4+ T cells sorted from blood, taken at week 4, from a patient treated with tofacitinib. The sequence joins TRBV4-3 to TRBJ2-5, and 7 bases in between align with TRBD1. The clonotype originates from a human donor with alopecia areata. The nucleotide sequence reads TGCGCCAGCAGCCACCTACTGACAGGGAATAAAAACCAAGAGACCCAGTACTTC. Translated, this gives CASSHLLTGNKNQETQYF.